The sequence of this T cell receptor beta chain was determined in a study of blood T cell repertoires in COVID-19. Study in general: Sources were T cells, B-cell-depleted T cells, or PBMCs; the material itself was cDNA or gDNA.

The ends were cut back, 3 bases at V and 8 bases at J, with 16 bases in the middle. The germline V gene encodes CDR1 SEHNR and CDR2 FQNEAQ (reference sequence). The CDR3 runs 14 residues. Cohort allocation depended upon clinical history that participants reported. Sequenced by immunoSEQ multiplex PCR; TCRdb stores in-frame clones only, minus some. Here the sample spans about 140,000 clones, approximately 80% being singletons. This sequence joins TRBV7-9 and TRBJ1-2; D is undetermined. This receptor was identified in a woman aged 18-29 years who had been exposed to COVID-19. The source material was PBMCs or T cells enriched from blood (not recorded which). CDR3 loop: CASSFGERAGGYTF. DNA of the CDR3: TGTGCCAGCAGCTTTGGGGAACGGGCGGGCGGCTACACCTTC.